This entry lists 14 T cell receptor beta chains sequenced from one sample in a study of shared clonotypes between healthy human individuals. Repertoires were generated with immunoSEQ multiplex PCR, while TCRdb's copy carries only in-frame clones and drops some. This table holds approximately 340,000 clones, about 74% found once. Sequenced sample: memory CD4+ T cells sorted from blood. Sample subset: CD45RA-negative fraction. The receptors here all came from a man aged 25-45 years in good health.

This rearrangement joins TRBV19 to TRBJ1-2; TRBD1 matches 7 bases. Germline-derived CDR1 and CDR2 are LNHDA and SQIVND (reference sequence). CDR3 length: 15 amino acids. V gave up 1 base and J gave up 0 bases; unmatched junction bases: 2. The CDR3 nucleotides are TGTGCCAGTAGTATAGGGACAGGACCTAACTATGGCTACACCTTC. It codes for CASSIGTGPNYGYTF.

This rearrangement joins TRBV6-5 to TRBJ2-7, with D possibly being TRBD1 or TRBD2 (6 bases each). Germline assignment: CDR1 MNHEY and CDR2 SVGAGI. Trimming took off 6 bases at V and 0 bases at J, with 15 bases between the two ends. The CDR3 extends over 15 amino acids. CDR3 DNA: TGTGCCAGCAGCTACAGGAGGGGGGACTCCTACGAGCAGTACTTC. Its protein is CASSYRRGDSYEQYF.

As for this clone: A much larger clone lies a single base off, so this may be a read error. The V call is TRBV2, the J call TRBJ1-5; the D gene is possibly TRBD1 (5 bases). Trimming removed 2 bases from V and 4 bases from J, with 15 bases in between. Germline CDR1 and CDR2: SNHLY and FYNNEI. CDR3 length: 16 residues. The CDR3 DNA follows: TGTGCCAGCAGTGAACAGGGCATAGACGCGAATCAGCCCCAGCATTTT. It translates to CASSEQGIDANQPQHF. Combining the CDR3 with reference TRBV2 and TRBJ1-5 gives the whole variable domain EPEVTQTPSHQVTQMGQEVILRCVPISNHLYFYWYRQILGQKVEFLVSFYNNEISEKSEIFDDQFSVERPDGSNFTLKIRSTKLEDSAMYFCASSEQGIDANQPQHFGDGTRLSIL.

The V call is TRBV11-3, the J call TRBJ1-1; D is undetermined. The germline V gene encodes CDR1 SGHNT and CDR2 YENEEA. The CDR3 contains 13 residues. Trimming pared 5 bases from V and 3 bases from J, leaving 10 bases between. In nucleotides, the CDR3 is TGTGCCAGCAGCCGGGAAAGGGACACTGAAGCTTTCTTT. Amino acid sequence: CASSRERDTEAFF.

This clone came up a few times. The V and J genes are TRBV10-1 and TRBJ2-5; D might be TRBD2 (7 bases). The CDR3 consists of 15 residues. V shed 0 bases and J shed 4 bases, with 12 bases lying between them. CDR1 is WNHNN and CDR2 is SYGVQD in the germline V gene (reference sequence). DNA for the CDR3: TGCGCCAGCAGTGAGTCGTTCGGGGGGCGAGAGACCCAGTACTTC. Amino acid sequence: CASSESFGGRETQYF.

The rearrangement links TRBV5-1 to TRBJ2-3; D gene unclear. From germline, CDR1 is SGHRS and CDR2 YFSETQ. V was cut by 1 base and J by 1 base, with 7 bases left in between. The CDR3 consists of 14 residues. CDR3 sequence (DNA): TGCGCCAGCAGCTTGAGCCCAGGCACAGATACGCAGTATTTT. This codes for CASSLSPGTDTQYF.

Points on this clone: Other DNA sequences of this sample code for an identical CDR3. This chain links TRBV5-1 with TRBJ2-7; D is uncertain. The CDR3 consists of 12 residues. Germline V CDR1 and CDR2: SGHRS, YFSETQ. Trimming pared 4 bases from V and 0 bases from J, leaving 5 bases between. In nucleotides, the CDR3 is TGCGCCAGCAGCCGAGACTCCTACGAGCAGTACTTC. It is translated as CASSRDSYEQYF.

The rearrangement links TRBV11-2 to TRBJ2-5, with TRBD2 as a possible D gene (6 bases). Trimming removed 6 bases at V and 5 bases at J, with 13 bases between. The germline gives CDR1 SGHAT, CDR2 FQNNGV. The CDR3 length is 13 residues. CDR3 amino acids: CASRLRDGETQYF. The CDR3 coding sequence is TGTGCCAGCAGGTTGCGGGACGGGGAGACCCAGTACTTC.

The genes are TRBV6-5 and TRBJ2-7; D is possibly TRBD2 (7 bases). The V and J ends lost 6 bases and 5 bases respectively, with 20 bases between them. Germline CDR1 MNHEY, CDR2 SVGAGI. The CDR3 has 15 residues. The CDR3 sequence is CASSPQVLGGHEQYF. Written as DNA, the CDR3 is TGTGCCAGCAGCCCACAGGTTCTCGGGGGGCACGAGCAGTACTTC.

Remarks on this clone: Other nucleotide sequences from this sample produce the same CDR3. This rearrangement joins TRBV7-9 to TRBJ1-1, with unresolved D. The CDR3 spans 13 residues. Trimming pared 5 bases from V and 1 base from J, leaving 8 bases between. Germline CDR1 and CDR2: SEHNR and FQNEAQ (reference sequence). CDR3 DNA sequence: TGTGCCAGCAGCCTCTTTGGGAACACTGAAGCTTTCTTT. Translated: CASSLFGNTEAFF.

For this clone: Germline is not matched at one junction end, which may reflect a read error. This chain uses TRBV7-7 with TRBJ2-5; the D gene is possibly TRBD1 (6 bases). Looked up from germline, CDR1 is SSHAT and CDR2 is FNYEAQ (reference sequence). The CDR3 runs 14 residues. Here the CDR3 reads CASSPGTRQETQYF. The CDR3, as DNA: TGTGCTAGCAGCCCCGGGACACGCCAAGAGACCCAGTACTTC.

The gene calls are TRBV7-3 and TRBJ2-5; tentative D call: TRBD2 (6 bases). The CDR3 runs to 13 residues. Trimming shortened V by 5 bases and J by 5 bases, and 12 bases separated the two germline ends. The germline CDR1 and CDR2 sequences are SGHTA and FQGTGA. In DNA, the CDR3 is TGTGCCAGCAGCCCCATGGGGGGTGAGACCCAGTACTTC. Amino acid sequence: CASSPMGGETQYF.

About this clone: This sample includes further DNA sequences coding for the same CDR3. This sequence joins TRBV28 and TRBJ1-4; no clear D. CDR3 length: 15 residues. V dropped 2 bases and J dropped 0 bases, with 7 bases sitting between them. The germline gives CDR1 MDHEN, CDR2 SYDVKM. As DNA, the CDR3 is TGTGCCAGCAGTTTACCCCTTGCAACTAATGAAAAACTGTTTTTT. Protein: CASSLPLATNEKLFF.

This clone was counted a few times. This chain joins TRBV18 and TRBJ1-1; D is perhaps TRBD1 (5 bases). This CDR3 spans 14 amino acids. CDR1 and CDR2 from the germline V gene are KGHSH and LQKENI. Trimming took 3 bases from V and 6 from J, leaving 14 bases between them. CDR3 loop: CASSPQKGSPEAFF. CDR3 DNA sequence: TGTGCCAGCTCACCGCAGAAGGGGTCCCCTGAAGCTTTCTTT.